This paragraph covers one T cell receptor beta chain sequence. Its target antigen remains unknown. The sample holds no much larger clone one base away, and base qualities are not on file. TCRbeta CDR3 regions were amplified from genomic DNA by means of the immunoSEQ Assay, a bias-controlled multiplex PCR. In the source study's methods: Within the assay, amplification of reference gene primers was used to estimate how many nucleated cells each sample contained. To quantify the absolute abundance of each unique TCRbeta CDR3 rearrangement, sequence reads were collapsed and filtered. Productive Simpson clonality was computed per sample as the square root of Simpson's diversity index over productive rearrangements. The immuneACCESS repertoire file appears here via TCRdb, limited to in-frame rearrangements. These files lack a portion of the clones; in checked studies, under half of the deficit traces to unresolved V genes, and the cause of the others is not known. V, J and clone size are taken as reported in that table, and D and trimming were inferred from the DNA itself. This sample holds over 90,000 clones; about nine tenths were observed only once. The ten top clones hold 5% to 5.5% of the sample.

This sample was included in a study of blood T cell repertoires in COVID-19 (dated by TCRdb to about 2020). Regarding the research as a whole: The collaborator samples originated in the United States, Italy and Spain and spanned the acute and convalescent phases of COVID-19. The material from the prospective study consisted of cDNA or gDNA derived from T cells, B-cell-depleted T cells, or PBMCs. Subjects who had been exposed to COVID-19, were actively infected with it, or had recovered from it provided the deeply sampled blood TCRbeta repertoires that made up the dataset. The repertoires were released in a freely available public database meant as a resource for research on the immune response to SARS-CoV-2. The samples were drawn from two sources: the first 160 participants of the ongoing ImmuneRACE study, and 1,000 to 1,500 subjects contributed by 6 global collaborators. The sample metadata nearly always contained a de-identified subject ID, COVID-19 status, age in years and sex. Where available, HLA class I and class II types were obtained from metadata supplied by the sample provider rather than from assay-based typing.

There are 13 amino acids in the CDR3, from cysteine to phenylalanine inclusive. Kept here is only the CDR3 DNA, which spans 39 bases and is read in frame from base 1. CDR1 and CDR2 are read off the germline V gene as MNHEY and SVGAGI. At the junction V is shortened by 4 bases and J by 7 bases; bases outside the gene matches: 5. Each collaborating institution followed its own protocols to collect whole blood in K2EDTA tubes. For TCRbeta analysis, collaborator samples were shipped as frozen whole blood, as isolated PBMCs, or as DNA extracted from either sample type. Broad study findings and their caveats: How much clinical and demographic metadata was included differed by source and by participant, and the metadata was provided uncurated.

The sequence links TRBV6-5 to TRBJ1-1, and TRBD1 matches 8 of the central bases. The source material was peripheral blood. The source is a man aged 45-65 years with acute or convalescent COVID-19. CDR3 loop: CASSWGTGDEAFF. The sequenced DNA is TGTGCCAGCAGTTGGGGGACAGGCGATGAAGCTTTCTTT.